This T cell receptor (beta chain) stems from a study of control samples from healthy donors and cancer patients. Germline V gene lookup returns CDR1 LGHNA and CDR2 YSLEER. The CDR3 totals 19 residues. Unmatched junction bases numbered 19, after V lost 1 base and J lost 7 bases. Assay used: immunoSEQ multiplex PCR; TCRdb lists only in-frame clones, some missing. The sample records just under 100,000 clones, approximately 93% being singletons. The chain couples TRBV4-3 to TRBJ2-1; 7 bases map to TRBD2. The material sequenced was blood. The receptor was isolated from a man in his late teens or twenties in good health. The CDR3 coding sequence is TGCGCCAGCAGCCAAGCGGACGCCGGAGAAGCGGGATACGGTAATGAGCAGTTCTTC. Translated: CASSQADAGEAGYGNEQFF.